The 10 T cell receptor beta chains in this list originate from one sample, sequenced in a study of multiple sclerosis patients with progressive multifocal leukoencephalopathy. The method was immunoSEQ multiplex PCR; TCRdb's version includes in-frame clones alone and lacks a portion of them. The sample holds 25,000 to 35,000 clones, 80% to 90% seen once. The time point was: time of PML onset. This specimen consisted of PBMCs, obtained from a patient treated with natalizumab. Receptors originate from a woman in her 40s with progressive multifocal leukoencephalopathy.

The table lists this clone with a count of one. This CDR3 is CASRARAGTGELFF. DNA for the CDR3: TGCGCCAGCCGGGCCCGGGCCGGCACCGGGGAGCTGTTTTTT. The chain carries TRBV5-1 and TRBJ2-2; no definite D call. The CDR3 length is 14 residues. V dropped 7 bases and J dropped 4 bases, with 14 bases sitting between them. The germline CDR1 and CDR2 sequences are SGHRS and YFSETQ.

The genes are TRBV9 and TRBJ2-7; 10 bases line up with TRBD1. The germline V gene has CDR1 SGDLS and CDR2 YYNGEE. The J segment lost 6 bases and the V segment lost 0 bases, leaving 6 bases of the junction unmatched. The CDR3 is 15 amino acids. The CDR3 DNA is TGTGCCAGCAGCGTAGGGACAGGGGGAACGCGCGAGCAGTACTTC. Amino acids: CASSVGTGGTREQYF.

This chain joins TRBV19 and TRBJ2-1, with TRBD2 identical over 8 bases. Trimming cost V 5 bases and J 4 bases; bases outside gene matches: 7. CDR1 and CDR2 (germline): LNHDA, SQIVND (reference sequence). The CDR3 contains 15 residues. DNA for the CDR3: TGTGCCAGTAGTCCGAGCGGGAGCGCGTACAATGAGCAGTTCTTC. Amino acids: CASSPSGSAYNEQFF.

V gene TRBV28 combines with J gene TRBJ1-5; unclear D gene. CDR3 length: 14 amino acids. Germline lookup yields CDR1 MDHEN and CDR2 SYDVKM. V lost 5 bases and J 4 bases, leaving 12 bases between the germline ends. The CDR3 region has the DNA TGTGCCAGCAGTCCCCTAGCGGGTAATCAGCCCCAGCATTTT. It codes for CASSPLAGNQPQHF.

In this sample, this clone turned up once. The J gene is TRBJ1-1, the V gene TRBV6-5, with TRBD1 as a possible D gene (5 bases). The CDR3 is 15 amino acids. V was pared by 6 bases and J by 1 base, with 15 bases between. The germline gives CDR1 MNHEY, CDR2 SVGAGI. The chain's CDR3 is CASRRPGTGNTEAFF. CDR3 coding DNA: TGTGCCAGCAGGCGCCCCGGGACCGGGAACACTGAAGCTTTCTTT.

The table lists this clone with a count of one. The chain uses TRBV7-6 and TRBJ1-6; weak D call: TRBD1 (5 bases). CDR3 length: 16 residues. Trimming removed 5 bases from V and 4 bases from J, with 15 bases in between. CDR1 and CDR2 (germline): SGHVS, FNYEAQ. CDR3 bases: TGTGCCAGCAGCCCAGAGGCGACAGCATATAATTCACCCCTCCACTTT. It yields the protein CASSPEATAYNSPLHF.

CDR3: CASSLGDPRAYEQYF. In nucleotides, the CDR3 is TGTGCCAGCAGCTTAGGTGATCCGAGAGCCTACGAGCAGTACTTC. The V gene is TRBV7-3, the J gene TRBJ2-7; D not certain. This CDR3 is 15 amino acids long. The germline V gene has CDR1 SGHTA and CDR2 FQGTGA. V shed 2 bases and J shed 2 bases, with 13 bases lying between them.

The rearrangement joins TRBV6-7 to TRBJ2-7; no clear D. TRBV6-7 is placed among ORFs of uncertain function. This CDR3 is built from 16 residues. V lost 5 bases and J lost 6, with 23 bases in between. This chain's CDR3 is CASSAPLVYSTTEQYF. CDR3 nucleotide sequence: TGTGCCAGCAGTGCCCCCCTCGTTTATTCTACGACCGAGCAGTACTTC.

The J gene is TRBJ1-2, the V gene TRBV9; 8 positions match TRBD1. The CDR3 sequence is 15 residues long. The V gene end was trimmed by 0 bases and the J gene end by 3 bases; junction bases not matched to a gene: 4. In germline, CDR1 is SGDLS, CDR2 YYNGEE. The CDR3 loop is CASSVDQGADYGYTF. The CDR3, as DNA: TGTGCCAGCAGCGTAGATCAGGGGGCGGACTATGGCTACACCTTC.

The chain recombines TRBV2 with TRBJ2-1; D is possibly TRBD2 (5 bases). With 7 bases removed from V and 7 bases from J, the gap between germline ends came to 14 bases. The CDR3 covers 13 residues. Germline CDR1 reads SNHLY; CDR2 reads FYNNEI. The DNA of the CDR3 is TGTGCCAGCAAAAGTCACGGGATAAATGAGCAGTTCTTC. This sequence encodes CASKSHGINEQFF.